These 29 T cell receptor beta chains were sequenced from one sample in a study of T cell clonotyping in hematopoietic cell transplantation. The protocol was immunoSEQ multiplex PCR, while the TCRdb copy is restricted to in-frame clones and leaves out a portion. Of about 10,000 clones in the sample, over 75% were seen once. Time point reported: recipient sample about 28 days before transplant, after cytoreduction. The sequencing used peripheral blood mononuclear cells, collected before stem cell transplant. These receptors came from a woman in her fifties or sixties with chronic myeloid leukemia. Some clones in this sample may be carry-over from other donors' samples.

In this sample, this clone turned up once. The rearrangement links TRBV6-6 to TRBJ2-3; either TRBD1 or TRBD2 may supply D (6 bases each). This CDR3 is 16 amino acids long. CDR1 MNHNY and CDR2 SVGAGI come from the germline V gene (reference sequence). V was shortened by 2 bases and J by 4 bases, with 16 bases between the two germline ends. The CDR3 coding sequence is TGTGCCAGCAGTTACCCCACGGGGGCAGAGGCAGATACGCAGTATTTT. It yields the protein CASSYPTGAEADTQYF.

Here the CDR3 DNA reads TGTGCCAGCAGTTCCGCCTCGACAGGGGGGAACACTGAAGCTTTCTTT. This sequence encodes CASSSASTGGNTEAFF. The rearrangement links TRBV6-5 to TRBJ1-1, with 9 positions matching TRBD1. CDR1 and CDR2 (germline): MNHEY, SVGAGI. The length of the CDR3 is 16 residues. Losses at the gene ends were 4 bases for V and 1 base for J; bases not matched to a gene: 7.

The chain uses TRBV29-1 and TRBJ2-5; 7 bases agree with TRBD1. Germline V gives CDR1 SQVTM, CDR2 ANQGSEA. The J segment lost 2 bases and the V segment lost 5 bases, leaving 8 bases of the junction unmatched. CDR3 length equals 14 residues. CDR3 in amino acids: CSVSLQGLQETQYF. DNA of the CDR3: TGCAGCGTTTCCTTACAGGGGTTACAAGAGACCCAGTACTTC.

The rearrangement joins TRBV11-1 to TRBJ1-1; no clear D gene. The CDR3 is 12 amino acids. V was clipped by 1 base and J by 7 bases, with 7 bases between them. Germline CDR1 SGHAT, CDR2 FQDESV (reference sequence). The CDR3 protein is CASSLDPHEAFF. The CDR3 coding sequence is TGTGCCAGCAGCTTAGATCCGCATGAAGCTTTCTTT.

The CDR3 sequence is CAWSLPGQGTGANVLTF. CDR3 coding DNA: TGTGCCTGGAGCCTACCGGGACAGGGAACTGGGGCCAACGTCCTGACTTTC. V gene TRBV30 combines with J gene TRBJ2-6; 9 bases are shared with TRBD1. V lost 3 bases and J lost 2; bases outside the gene matches: 8. The germline V gene has CDR1 GTSNPN and CDR2 SVGIG (reference sequence). This CDR3 comprises 17 residues.

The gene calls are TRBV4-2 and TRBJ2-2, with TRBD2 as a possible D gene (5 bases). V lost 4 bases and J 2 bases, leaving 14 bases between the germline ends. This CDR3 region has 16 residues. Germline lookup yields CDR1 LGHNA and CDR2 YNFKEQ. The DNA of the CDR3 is TGTGCCAGCAGCCTATTTGTAAGCGGCAACACCGGGGAGCTGTTTTTT. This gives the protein CASSLFVSGNTGELFF.

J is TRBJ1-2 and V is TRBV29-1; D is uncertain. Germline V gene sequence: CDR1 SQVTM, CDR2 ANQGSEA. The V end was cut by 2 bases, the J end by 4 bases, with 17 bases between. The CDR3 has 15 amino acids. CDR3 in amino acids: CSVESSSLSGYGYTF. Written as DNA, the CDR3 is TGCAGCGTTGAAAGTTCTTCCCTAAGTGGCTATGGCTACACCTTC.

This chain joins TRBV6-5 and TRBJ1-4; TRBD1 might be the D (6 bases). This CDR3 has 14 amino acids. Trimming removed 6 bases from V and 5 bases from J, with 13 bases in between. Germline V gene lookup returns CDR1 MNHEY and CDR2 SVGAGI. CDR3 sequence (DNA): TGTGCCAGCAGAAAGGAAGGGGGGAATGAAAAACTGTTTTTT. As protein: CASRKEGGNEKLFF.

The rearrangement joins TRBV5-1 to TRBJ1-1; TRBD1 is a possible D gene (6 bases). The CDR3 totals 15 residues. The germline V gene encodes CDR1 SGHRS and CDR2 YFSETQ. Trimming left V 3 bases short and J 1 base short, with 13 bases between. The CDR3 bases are TGCGCCAGCAGCTCGGGGGGGCACACGAACACTGAAGCTTTCTTT. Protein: CASSSGGHTNTEAFF.

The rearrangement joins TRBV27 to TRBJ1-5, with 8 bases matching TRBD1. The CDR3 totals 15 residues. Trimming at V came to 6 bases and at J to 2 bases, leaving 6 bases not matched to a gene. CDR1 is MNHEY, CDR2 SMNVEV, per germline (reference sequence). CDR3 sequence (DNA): TGTGCCAGCAGCCACAGCAGGGGGCGCAATCAGCCCCAGCATTTT. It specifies CASSHSRGRNQPQHF.

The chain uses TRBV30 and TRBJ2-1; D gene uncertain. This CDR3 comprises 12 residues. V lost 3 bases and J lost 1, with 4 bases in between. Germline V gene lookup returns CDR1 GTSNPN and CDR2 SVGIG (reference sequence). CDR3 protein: CAWSPSYNEQFF. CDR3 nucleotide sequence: TGTGCCTGGAGCCCTTCCTACAATGAGCAGTTCTTC.

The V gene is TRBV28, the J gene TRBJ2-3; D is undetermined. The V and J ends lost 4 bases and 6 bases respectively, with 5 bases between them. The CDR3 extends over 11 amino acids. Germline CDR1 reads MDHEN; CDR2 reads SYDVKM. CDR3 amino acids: CASSSPDTQYF. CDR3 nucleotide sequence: TGTGCCAGCAGTTCTCCGGATACGCAGTATTTT.

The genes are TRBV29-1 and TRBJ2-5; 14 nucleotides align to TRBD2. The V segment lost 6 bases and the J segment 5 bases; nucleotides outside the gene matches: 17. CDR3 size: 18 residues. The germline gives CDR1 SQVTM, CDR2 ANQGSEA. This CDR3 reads CSVTKTGTSGSRRETQYF. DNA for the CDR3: TGCAGCGTGACCAAAACCGGGACTAGCGGGAGTAGGAGGGAGACCCAGTACTTC.

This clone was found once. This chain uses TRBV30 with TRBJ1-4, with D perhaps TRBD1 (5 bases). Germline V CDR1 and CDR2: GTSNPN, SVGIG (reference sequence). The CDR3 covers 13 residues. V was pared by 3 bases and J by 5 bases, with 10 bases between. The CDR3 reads CAWSRVRNEKLFF. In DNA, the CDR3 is TGTGCCTGGAGCAGGGTCCGGAATGAAAAACTGTTTTTT.

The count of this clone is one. Written as DNA, the CDR3 is TGTGCCAGCAGTGAACTAGCGGGCTCCTACAATGAGCAGTTCTTC. Translated, it gives CASSELAGSYNEQFF. The genes are TRBV6-1 and TRBJ2-1; the match to TRBD2 covers 8 bases. The trim removed 2 bases at V and 0 bases at J, leaving 0 bases unmatched. Germline-derived CDR1 and CDR2 are MNHNS and SASEGT. This CDR3 spans 15 amino acids.

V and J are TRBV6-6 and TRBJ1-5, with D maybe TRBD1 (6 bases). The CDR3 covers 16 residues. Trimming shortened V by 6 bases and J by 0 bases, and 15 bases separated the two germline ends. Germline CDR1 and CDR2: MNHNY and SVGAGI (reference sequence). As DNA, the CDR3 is TGTGCCAGCAGGTGGACAGAATTTTATAGCAATCAGCCCCAGCATTTT. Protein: CASRWTEFYSNQPQHF.

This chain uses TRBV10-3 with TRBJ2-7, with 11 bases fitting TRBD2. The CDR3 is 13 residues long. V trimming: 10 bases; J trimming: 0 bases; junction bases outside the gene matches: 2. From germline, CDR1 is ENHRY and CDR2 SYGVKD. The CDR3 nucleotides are TGTGCCACTACTAGCGGGAGCTCCTACGAGCAGTACTTC. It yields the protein CATTSGSSYEQYF.

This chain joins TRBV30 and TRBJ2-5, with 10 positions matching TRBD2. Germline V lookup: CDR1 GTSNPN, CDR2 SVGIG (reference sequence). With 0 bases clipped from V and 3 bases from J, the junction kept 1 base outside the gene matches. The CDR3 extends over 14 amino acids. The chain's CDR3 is CAWSVSGRKETQYF. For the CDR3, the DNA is TGTGCCTGGAGTGTTAGCGGGAGGAAAGAGACCCAGTACTTC.

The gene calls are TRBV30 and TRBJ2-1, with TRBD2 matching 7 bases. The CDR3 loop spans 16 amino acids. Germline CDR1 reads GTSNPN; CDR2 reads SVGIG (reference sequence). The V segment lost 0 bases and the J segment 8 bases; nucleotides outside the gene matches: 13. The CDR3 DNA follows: TGTGCCTGGAGTGTATCCCCCCCACTAGCGCACGATGAGCAGTTCTTC. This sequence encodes CAWSVSPPLAHDEQFF.

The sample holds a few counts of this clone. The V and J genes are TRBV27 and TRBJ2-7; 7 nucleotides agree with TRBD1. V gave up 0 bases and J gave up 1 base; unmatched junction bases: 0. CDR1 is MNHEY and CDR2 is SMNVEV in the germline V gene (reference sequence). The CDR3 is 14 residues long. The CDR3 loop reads CASSLSTGSYEQYF. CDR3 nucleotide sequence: TGTGCCAGCAGTTTATCGACAGGGTCCTACGAGCAGTACTTC.

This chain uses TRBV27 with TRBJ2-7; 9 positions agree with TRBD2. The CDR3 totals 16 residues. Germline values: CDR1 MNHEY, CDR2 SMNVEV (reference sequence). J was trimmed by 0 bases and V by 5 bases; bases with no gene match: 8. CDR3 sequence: CASSPGLALSSYEQYF. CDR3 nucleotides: TGTGCCAGCAGTCCGGGACTAGCCCTGAGCTCCTACGAGCAGTACTTC.

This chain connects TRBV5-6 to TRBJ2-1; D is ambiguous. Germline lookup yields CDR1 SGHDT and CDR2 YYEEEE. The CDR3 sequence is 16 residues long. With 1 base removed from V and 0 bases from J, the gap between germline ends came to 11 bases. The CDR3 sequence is CASSLSVIDSYNEQFF. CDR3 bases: TGTGCCAGCAGCTTGTCTGTAATAGACTCCTACAATGAGCAGTTCTTC.

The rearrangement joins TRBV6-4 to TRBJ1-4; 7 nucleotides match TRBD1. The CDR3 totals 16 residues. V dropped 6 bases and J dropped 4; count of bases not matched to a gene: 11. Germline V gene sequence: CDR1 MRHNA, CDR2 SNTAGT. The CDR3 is CASRIPFRDSNEKLFF. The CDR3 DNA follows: TGTGCCAGCAGGATCCCCTTCCGGGACAGTAATGAAAAACTGTTTTTT.

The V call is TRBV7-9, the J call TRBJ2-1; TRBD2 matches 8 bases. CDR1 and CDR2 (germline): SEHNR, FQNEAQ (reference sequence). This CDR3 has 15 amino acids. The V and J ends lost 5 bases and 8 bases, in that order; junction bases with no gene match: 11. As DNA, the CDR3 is TGTGCCAGCAGCCCGGGGGCGGGAGGTTCCGATGAGCAGTTCTTC. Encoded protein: CASSPGAGGSDEQFF. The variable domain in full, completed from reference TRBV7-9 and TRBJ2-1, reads DTGVSQNPRHKITKRGQNVTFRCDPISEHNRLYWYRQTLGQGPEFLTYFQNEAQLEKSRLLSDRFSAERPKGSFSTLEIQRTEQGDSAMYLCASSPGAGGSDEQFFGPGTRLTVL.

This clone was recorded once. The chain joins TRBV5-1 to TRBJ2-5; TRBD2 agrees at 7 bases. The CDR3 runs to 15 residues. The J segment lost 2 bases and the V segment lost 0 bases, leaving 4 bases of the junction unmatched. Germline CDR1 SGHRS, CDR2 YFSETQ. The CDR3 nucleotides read TGCGCCAGCAGCTTGGACGGACTAGGTCAAGAGACCCAGTACTTC. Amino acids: CASSLDGLGQETQYF. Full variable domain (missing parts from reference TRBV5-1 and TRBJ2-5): KAGVTQTPRYLIKTRGQQVTLSCSPISGHRSVSWYQQTPGQGLQFLFEYFSETQRNKGNFPGRFSGRQFSNSRSEMNVSTLELGDSALYLCASSLDGLGQETQYFGPGTRLLVL.

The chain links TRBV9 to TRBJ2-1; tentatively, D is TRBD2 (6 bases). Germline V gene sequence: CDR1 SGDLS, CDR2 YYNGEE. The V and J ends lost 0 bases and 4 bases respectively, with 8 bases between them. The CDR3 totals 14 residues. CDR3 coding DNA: TGTGCCAGCAGCGTAGGCGGGGTTTACAATGAGCAGTTCTTC. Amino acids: CASSVGGVYNEQFF. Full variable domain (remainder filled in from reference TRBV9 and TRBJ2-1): DSGVTQTPKHLITATGQRVTLRCSPRSGDLSVYWYQQSLDQGLQFLIQYYNGEERAKGNILERFSAQQFPDLHSELNLSSLELGDSALYFCASSVGGVYNEQFFGPGTRLTVL.

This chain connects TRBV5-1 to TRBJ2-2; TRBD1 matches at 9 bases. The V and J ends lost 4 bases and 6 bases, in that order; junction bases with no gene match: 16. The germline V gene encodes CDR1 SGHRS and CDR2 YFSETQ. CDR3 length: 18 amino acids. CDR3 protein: CASSGTGMGQGSAGELFF. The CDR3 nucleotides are TGCGCCAGCAGCGGGACTGGGATGGGACAGGGATCGGCCGGGGAGCTGTTTTTT.

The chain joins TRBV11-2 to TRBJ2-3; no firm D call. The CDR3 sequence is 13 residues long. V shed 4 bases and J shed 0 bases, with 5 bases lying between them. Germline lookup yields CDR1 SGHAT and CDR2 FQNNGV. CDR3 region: CASSSLSTDTQYF. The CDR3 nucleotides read TGTGCCAGCAGCTCCCTGAGCACAGATACGCAGTATTTT.

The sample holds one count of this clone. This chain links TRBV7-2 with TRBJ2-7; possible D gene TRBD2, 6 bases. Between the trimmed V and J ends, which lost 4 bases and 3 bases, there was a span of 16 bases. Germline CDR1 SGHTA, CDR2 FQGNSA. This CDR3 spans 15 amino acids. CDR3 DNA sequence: TGTGCCAGCAGCTCGACGGGAGTGATAAACTACGAGCAGTACTTC. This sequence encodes CASSSTGVINYEQYF.